Ten or more counts support the clone carrying this TCR beta chain. What it binds is not known. This entry comes from a study of blood T cells in healthy people across ages. Primers used in a second PCR of about 7 to 12 cycles were a sample-barcoded 5' primer and a J-beta primer mix. Template switching added a 12-random-nucleotide identifier to every cDNA molecule. TCRdb reprocessed the 5' RACE reads via MiXCR and lists one record per CDR3 protein. The sample yields about 700,000 distinct CDR3 sequences, approximately 29% seen once. This CDR3 is built from 15 residues. The ends lost 3 bases at V and 4 bases at J; junction bases unmatched: 6. Germline assignment: CDR1 SGHNT and CDR2 YENEEA. Each individual donor underwent a draw of approximately 9.6 milliliters of peripheral blood. Whole-study results and caveats: Underestimates were what the diversity estimates from one million T cells were considered to be. Per million T cells, the diversity of TCR beta decreased roughly linearly as age advanced.

The rearrangement joins TRBV11-3 to TRBJ2-3; TRBD2 matches 8 bases. The sequence derives from an elderly woman in good health. Specimen: blood. The CDR3 nucleotides read TGTGCCAGCAGCTTCGGGGGGGCCCTGCCAGATACGCAGTATTTT. Its protein product is CASSFGGALPDTQYF.